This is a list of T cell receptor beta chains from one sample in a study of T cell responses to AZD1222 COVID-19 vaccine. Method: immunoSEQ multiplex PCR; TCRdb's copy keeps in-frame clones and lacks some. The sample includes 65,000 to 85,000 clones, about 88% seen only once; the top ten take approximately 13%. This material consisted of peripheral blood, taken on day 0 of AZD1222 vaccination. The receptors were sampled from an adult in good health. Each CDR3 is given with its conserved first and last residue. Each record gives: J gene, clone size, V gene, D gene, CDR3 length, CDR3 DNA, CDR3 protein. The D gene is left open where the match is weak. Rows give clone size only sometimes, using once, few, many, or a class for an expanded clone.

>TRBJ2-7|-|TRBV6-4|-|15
TGTGCCAGCAGTGACACGCGGGGAAATGGCTACGAGCAGTACTTC
CASSDTRGNGYEQYF
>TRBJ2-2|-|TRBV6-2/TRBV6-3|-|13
TGTGCCAGCAGTTTATGGGATGCCGGGGAGCTGTTTTTT
CASSLWDAGELFF
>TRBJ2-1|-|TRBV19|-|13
TGTGCCAGTAGTCCGAACGTGGGGGGCGGGCAGTTCTTC
CASSPNVGGGQFF
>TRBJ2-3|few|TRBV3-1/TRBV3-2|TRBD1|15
TGTGCCAGCAGCGAAGGACAGGGGGAATCAGATACGCAGTATTTT
CASSEGQGESDTQYF
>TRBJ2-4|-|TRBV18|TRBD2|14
TGTGCCAGCTCACCACCGACGGGGGGGAACATTCAGTACTTC
CASSPPTGGNIQYF
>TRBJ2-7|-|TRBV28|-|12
TGTGCCAGCACTCTGGGGGATGGCGAGCAGTACTTC
CASTLGDGEQYF
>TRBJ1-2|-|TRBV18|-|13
TGTGCCAGCTCACCTCCGGGGGGGATTGGTGAGACCTTC
CASSPPGGIGETF
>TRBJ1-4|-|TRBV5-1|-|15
TGCGCCAGCAGCTCCCCCCCGGGGGGCGATGAAAAACTGTTTTTT
CASSSPPGGDEKLFF
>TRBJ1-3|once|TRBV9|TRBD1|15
TGTGCCAGCAGCACCCGACAGGGTCTGGGAAACACCATATATTTT
CASSTRQGLGNTIYF
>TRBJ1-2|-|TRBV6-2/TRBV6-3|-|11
TGTGCCAGCAGCATCTCCTATGGCTACACCTTC
CASSISYGYTF